Listed here are 2 T cell receptor beta chains from one sample, sequenced in a study of blood T cells in healthy people across ages. Combining a sample-barcoded 5' primer with a J-beta primer mix, a second PCR ran for roughly 6 to 12 cycles. Each CDR3 protein gets one entry after TCRdb re-called the 5' RACE reads with MiXCR. The repertoire includes about 1.4 million distinct CDR3 sequences, approximately 59% of them detected once, and roughly 6.3% sits in the top ten. Source material: blood. The receptors derive from a man younger than 35 in good health.

This clonotype was counted only a few times. CDR3 protein: CSVGLASEQYF. The CDR3 DNA reads as TGCAGCGTCGGACTAGCTAGCGAGCAGTACTTC. The chain carries TRBV29-1 and TRBJ2-7, with 8 bases fitting TRBD2. This CDR3 has 11 residues. Germline CDR1 is SQVTM and CDR2 is ANQGSEA. J was trimmed by 6 bases and V by 6 bases; bases with no gene match: 4.

In its sample, this clonotype was seen a few times. V and J are TRBV20-1 and TRBJ1-6; D uncertain. V lost 0 bases and J 9 bases, leaving 9 bases between the germline ends. The CDR3 contains 13 residues. Germline V gene sequence: CDR1 DFQATT, CDR2 SNEGSKA (reference sequence). CDR3 DNA: TGCAGTGCTAGAGATGTGTCTTTTTCACCCCTCCACTTT. It codes for CSARDVSFSPLHF.